These 15 T cell receptor beta chains were all obtained from the same sample, sequenced in a study of blood T cell repertoires in COVID-19. TCRdb's table, derived via immunoSEQ multiplex PCR, lists solely in-frame clones and lacks some. The profile covers some 150,000 clones, with 80% to 90% appearing a single time and around 2.9% taken by the ten largest. The sequenced sample was peripheral blood. The receptors originated from a man between 60 and 75 years old with acute or convalescent COVID-19.

The rearrangement links TRBV6-6 to TRBJ2-7; the match to TRBD1 covers 9 bases. The CDR3 consists of 12 residues. Germline assignment: CDR1 MNHNY and CDR2 SVGAGI (reference sequence). V trimming: 10 bases; J trimming: 5 bases; junction bases outside the gene matches: 6. CDR3 coding DNA: TGTGCCACCGGGTGGACAGGGGACGAGCAGTACTTC. Residues: CATGWTGDEQYF.

The chain links TRBV3-1 (or the pseudogene TRBV3-2) to TRBJ2-7; D is uncertain. Germline lookup yields CDR1 LGHDT and CDR2 YNNKEL (reference sequence). The CDR3 has 12 amino acids. Trimming cost V 1 base and J 6 bases, with 7 bases left between them. The CDR3 region has the DNA TGTGCCAGCAGCCAAGGAGTGAGCGAGCAGTACTTC. It is translated as CASSQGVSEQYF.

This clone was counted a single time. The chain recombines TRBV27 with TRBJ1-6, with 8 bases identical to TRBD1. The V gene end was trimmed by 2 bases and the J gene end by 1 base; junction bases not matched to a gene: 7. The germline V gene encodes CDR1 MNHEY and CDR2 SMNVEV (reference sequence). This CDR3 is 18 amino acids long. CDR3 sequence (DNA): TGTGCCAGCAGTTTACGGCAGGGGGCCGGGTCCTATAATTCACCCCTCCACTTT. It translates to CASSLRQGAGSYNSPLHF.

The J gene is TRBJ1-2, the V gene TRBV12-3 or TRBV12-4; 7 bases fit TRBD1. Trimming cost V 8 bases and J 7 bases; bases outside gene matches: 10. The CDR3 is 13 amino acids. CDR3 residues: CASANRGLSGYTF. CDR3 bases: TGTGCCAGCGCGAACAGGGGTTTATCTGGCTACACCTTC.

This clone was observed a few times. The rearrangement links TRBV5-1 to TRBJ2-1, with a weak D call TRBD2 (5 bases). Germline CDR1 reads SGHRS; CDR2 reads YFSETQ. The germline V and J ends were trimmed by 3 bases and 0 bases, with 13 bases remaining between them. The CDR3 has 16 residues. The CDR3 DNA reads as TGCGCCAGCAGCTCTGGTGAGGGCCTCTCCTACAATGAGCAGTTCTTC. Encoded protein: CASSSGEGLSYNEQFF. The whole variable domain, remainder taken from reference TRBV5-1 and TRBJ2-1, is KAGVTQTPRYLIKTRGQQVTLSCSPISGHRSVSWYQQTPGQGLQFLFEYFSETQRNKGNFPGRFSGRQFSNSRSEMNVSTLELGDSALYLCASSSGEGLSYNEQFFGPGTRLTVL.

This clone has a handful of counts. The rearrangement links TRBV24-1 to TRBJ2-7; D gene ambiguous. From germline, CDR1 is KGHDR and CDR2 SFDVKD. Trimming cost V 9 bases and J 1 base, with 3 bases left between them. This CDR3 contains 10 residues. The CDR3 here is CATPSYEQYF. CDR3 bases: TGTGCCACCCCTTCCTACGAGCAGTACTTC.

V usage is TRBV7-3 and J usage is TRBJ1-2; a possible D gene is TRBD1 (5 bases). The length of the CDR3 is 15 residues. CDR1 is SGHTA and CDR2 is FQGTGA in the germline V gene. V lost 5 bases, J lost 7 bases, and 20 bases lay in between. CDR3 protein: CASSRSRDTVSGYTF. Written as DNA, the CDR3 is TGTGCCAGCAGCCGATCCAGGGATACGGTGTCTGGCTACACCTTC.

The chain has TRBV5-1 and TRBJ2-1; a weak D match, TRBD1 (6 bases). Between the trimmed V and J ends, which lost 5 bases and 3 bases, there was a span of 9 bases. Per germline, CDR1 SGHRS and CDR2 YFSETQ. The CDR3 has 13 residues. In DNA form, the CDR3 reads TGCGCCAGCAGGGAACAGGGCTACAATGAGCAGTTCTTC. Amino acid sequence: CASREQGYNEQFF.

The chain recombines TRBV5-1 with TRBJ2-3; 14 positions agree with TRBD2. The CDR3 is 16 amino acids. Germline assignment: CDR1 SGHRS and CDR2 YFSETQ. V was clipped by 7 bases and J by 3 bases; unmatched bases: 7. This CDR3 reads CASRRLAGGRTDTQYF. The CDR3 nucleotides are TGCGCCAGCCGCCGACTAGCGGGGGGGCGAACAGATACGCAGTATTTT.

This chain uses TRBV19 with TRBJ2-1, with TRBD2 matching 7 bases. CDR3 size: 16 residues. Germline values: CDR1 LNHDA, CDR2 SQIVND (reference sequence). V trimming: 6 bases; J trimming: 8 bases; junction bases outside the gene matches: 16. CDR3 region: CASRPQRDGFLYEQFF. CDR3 coding DNA: TGTGCCAGTAGGCCCCAGCGGGACGGGTTTCTATATGAGCAGTTCTTC.

The CDR3 here is CASSVVGDGGAYEQYF. The CDR3 DNA reads as TGTGCCAGCAGCGTAGTCGGCGACGGAGGTGCCTACGAGCAGTACTTC. This chain connects TRBV9 to TRBJ2-7; D may be TRBD2 (5 bases). Trimming took off 0 bases at V and 2 bases at J, with 15 bases between the two ends. The CDR3 contains 16 residues. The V gene's germline CDR1 is SGDLS and CDR2 YYNGEE.

The table lists this clone with a count of one. This chain links TRBV20-1 with TRBJ1-2; D gene unclear. The CDR3 runs to 10 residues. Germline CDR1 DFQATT, CDR2 SNEGSKA (reference sequence). Between the trimmed V and J ends, which lost 6 bases and 10 bases, there was a span of 12 bases. Written as DNA, the CDR3 is TGCAGTGCCGGCGGGTCTAACTACACCTTC. Protein product: CSAGGSNYTF.

The chain carries TRBV5-1 and TRBJ1-1; TRBD1 matches at 7 bases. The germline gives CDR1 SGHRS, CDR2 YFSETQ. V dropped 7 bases and J dropped 4; count of bases not matched to a gene: 7. The CDR3 consists of 13 residues. CDR3 region: CASRTGVITEAFF. The CDR3 DNA reads TGCGCCAGCCGAACAGGGGTTATCACTGAAGCTTTCTTT.

J is TRBJ1-2 and V is TRBV3-1 (or the pseudogene TRBV3-2); D unclear. CDR3 length equals 15 residues. V was shortened by 3 bases and J by 4 bases, with 15 bases between the two germline ends. Germline V CDR1 and CDR2: LGHDT, YNNKEL (reference sequence). CDR3 in DNA: TGTGCCAGCAGCCAGAAGGACGGACTGAGCTATGGCTACACCTTC. It codes for CASSQKDGLSYGYTF.

This clone was observed once. This chain links TRBV3-1 (or the pseudogene TRBV3-2) with TRBJ2-2, with D perhaps TRBD2 (5 bases). The CDR3 is made up of 15 amino acids. Per the germline V gene, CDR1 is LGHDT and CDR2 is YNNKEL (reference sequence). V lost 5 bases, J lost 1 base, and 11 bases lay in between. In DNA, the CDR3 is TGTGCCAGCAGCGGAGGCATTTGGAACACCGGGGAGCTGTTTTTT. Translating gives CASSGGIWNTGELFF.